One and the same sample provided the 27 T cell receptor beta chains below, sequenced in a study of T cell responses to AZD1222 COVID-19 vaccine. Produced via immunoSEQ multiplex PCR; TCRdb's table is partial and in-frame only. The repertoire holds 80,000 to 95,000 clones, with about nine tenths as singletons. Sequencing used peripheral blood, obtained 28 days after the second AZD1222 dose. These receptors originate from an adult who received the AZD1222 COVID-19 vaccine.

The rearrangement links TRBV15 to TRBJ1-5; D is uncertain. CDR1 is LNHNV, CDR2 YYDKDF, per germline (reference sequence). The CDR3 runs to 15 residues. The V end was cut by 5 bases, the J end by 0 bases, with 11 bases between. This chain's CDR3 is CATSLDKGSNQPQHF. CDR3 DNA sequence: TGTGCCACCAGCCTCGATAAGGGTAGCAATCAGCCCCAGCATTTT. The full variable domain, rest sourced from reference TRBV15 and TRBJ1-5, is DAMVIQNPRYQVTQFGKPVTLSCSQTLNHNVMYWYQQKSSQAPKLLFHYYDKDFNNEADTPDNFQSRRPNTSFCFLDIRSPGLGDTAMYLCATSLDKGSNQPQHFGDGTRLSIL.

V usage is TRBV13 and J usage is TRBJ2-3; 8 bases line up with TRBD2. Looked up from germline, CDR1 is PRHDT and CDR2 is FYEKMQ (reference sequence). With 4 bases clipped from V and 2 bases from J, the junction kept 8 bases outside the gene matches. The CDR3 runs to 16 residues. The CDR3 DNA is TGTGCCAGCAGCTCTCAGTCGGGAGGGCCCACAGATACGCAGTATTTT. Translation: CASSSQSGGPTDTQYF.

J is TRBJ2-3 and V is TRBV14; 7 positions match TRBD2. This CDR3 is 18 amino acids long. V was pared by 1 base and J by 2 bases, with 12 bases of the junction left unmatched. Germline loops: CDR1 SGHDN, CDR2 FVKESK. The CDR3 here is CASSQALLAVTPTDTQYF. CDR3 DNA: TGTGCCAGCAGCCAAGCGTTGCTAGCGGTTACACCCACAGATACGCAGTATTTT.

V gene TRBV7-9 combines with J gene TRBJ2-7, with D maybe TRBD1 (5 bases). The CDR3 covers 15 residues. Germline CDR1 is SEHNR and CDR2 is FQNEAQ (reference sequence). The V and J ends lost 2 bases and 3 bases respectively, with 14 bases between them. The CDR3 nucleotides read TGTGCCAGCAGCTTAAGTCAGGGTTGGGGCTACGAGCAGTACTTC. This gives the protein CASSLSQGWGYEQYF.

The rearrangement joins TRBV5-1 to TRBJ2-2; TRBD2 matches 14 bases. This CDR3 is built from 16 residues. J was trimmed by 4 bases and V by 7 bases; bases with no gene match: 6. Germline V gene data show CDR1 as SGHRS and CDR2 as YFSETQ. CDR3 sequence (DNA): TGCGCCAGCCGCGGGACTAGCGGGAGAGCCACCGGGGAGCTGTTTTTT. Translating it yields CASRGTSGRATGELFF. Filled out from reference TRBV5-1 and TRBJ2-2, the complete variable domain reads KAGVTQTPRYLIKTRGQQVTLSCSPISGHRSVSWYQQTPGQGLQFLFEYFSETQRNKGNFPGRFSGRQFSNSRSEMNVSTLELGDSALYLCASRGTSGRATGELFFGEGSRLTVL.

The CDR3 DNA follows: TGCGCCAGCAGCTTGGTCCCAGGGACAAACACTGAAGCTTTCTTT. It specifies CASSLVPGTNTEAFF. This chain links TRBV5-1 with TRBJ1-1, with D tentatively TRBD1 (6 bases). With 0 bases removed from V and 2 bases from J, the gap between germline ends came to 11 bases. The CDR3 contains 15 residues. Per the germline V gene, CDR1 is SGHRS and CDR2 is YFSETQ.

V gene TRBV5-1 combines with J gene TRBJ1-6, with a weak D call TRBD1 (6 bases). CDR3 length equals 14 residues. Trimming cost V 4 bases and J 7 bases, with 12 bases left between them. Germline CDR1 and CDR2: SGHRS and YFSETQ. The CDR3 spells CASSPEGGNSPLHF. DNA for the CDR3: TGCGCCAGCAGCCCGGAAGGGGGGAATTCACCCCTCCACTTT. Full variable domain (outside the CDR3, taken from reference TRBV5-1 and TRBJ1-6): KAGVTQTPRYLIKTRGQQVTLSCSPISGHRSVSWYQQTPGQGLQFLFEYFSETQRNKGNFPGRFSGRQFSNSRSEMNVSTLELGDSALYLCASSPEGGNSPLHFGNGTRLTVT.

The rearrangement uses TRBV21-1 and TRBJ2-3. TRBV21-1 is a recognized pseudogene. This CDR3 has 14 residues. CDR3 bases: TGTGCCAGCAGCAAAGTAGGGACCACAGATACGCAGTATTTT. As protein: CASSKVGTTDTQYF.

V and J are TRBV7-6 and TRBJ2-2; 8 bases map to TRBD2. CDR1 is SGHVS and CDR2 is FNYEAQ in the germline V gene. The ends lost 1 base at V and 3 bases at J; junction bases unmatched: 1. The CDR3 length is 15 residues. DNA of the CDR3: TGTGCCAGCAGCTTAGGTAGCGGGGACACCGGGGAGCTGTTTTTT. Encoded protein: CASSLGSGDTGELFF.

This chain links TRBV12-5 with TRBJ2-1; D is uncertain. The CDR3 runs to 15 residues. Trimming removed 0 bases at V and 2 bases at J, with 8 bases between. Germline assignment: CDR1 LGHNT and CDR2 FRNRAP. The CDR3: CASGLVISTYNEQFF. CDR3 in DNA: TGTGCTAGTGGTTTGGTGATCTCTACCTACAATGAGCAGTTCTTC.

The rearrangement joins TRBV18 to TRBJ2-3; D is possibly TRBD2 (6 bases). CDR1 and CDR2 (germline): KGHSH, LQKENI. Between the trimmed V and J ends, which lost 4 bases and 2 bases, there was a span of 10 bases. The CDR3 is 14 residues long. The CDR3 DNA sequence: TGTGCCAGCTCACGACTAGAGAACACAGATACGCAGTATTTT. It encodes CASSRLENTDTQYF. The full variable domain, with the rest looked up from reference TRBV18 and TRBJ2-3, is NAGVMQNPRHLVRRRGQEARLRCSPMKGHSHVYWYRQLPEEGLKFMVYLQKENIIDESGMPKERFSAEFPKEGPSILRIQQVVRGDSAAYFCASSRLENTDTQYFGPGTRLTVL.

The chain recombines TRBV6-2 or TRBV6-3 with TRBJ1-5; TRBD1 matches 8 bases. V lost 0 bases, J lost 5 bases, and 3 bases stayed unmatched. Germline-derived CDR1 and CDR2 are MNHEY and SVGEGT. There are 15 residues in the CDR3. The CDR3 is CASSYSGQAYQPQHF. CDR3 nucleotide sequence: TGTGCCAGCAGTTACTCGGGACAGGCCTATCAGCCCCAGCATTTT.

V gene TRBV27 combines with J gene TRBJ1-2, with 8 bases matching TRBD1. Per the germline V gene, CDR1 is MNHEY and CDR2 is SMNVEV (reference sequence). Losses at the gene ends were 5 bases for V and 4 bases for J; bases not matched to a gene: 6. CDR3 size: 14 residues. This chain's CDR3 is CASSALTGAYGYTF. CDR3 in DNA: TGTGCCAGCAGTGCCTTGACAGGGGCCTATGGCTACACCTTC.

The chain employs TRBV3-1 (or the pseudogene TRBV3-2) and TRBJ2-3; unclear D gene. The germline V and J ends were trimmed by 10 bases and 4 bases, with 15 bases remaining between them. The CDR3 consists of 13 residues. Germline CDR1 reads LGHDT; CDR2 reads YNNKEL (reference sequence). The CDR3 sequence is CATLLRGSDTQYF. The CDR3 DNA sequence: TGTGCCACGCTACTCCGAGGATCAGATACGCAGTATTTT.

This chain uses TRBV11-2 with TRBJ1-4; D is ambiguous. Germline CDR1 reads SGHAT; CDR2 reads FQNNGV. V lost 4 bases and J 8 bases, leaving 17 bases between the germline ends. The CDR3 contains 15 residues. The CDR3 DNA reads TGTGCCAGCAGCTCAAGGACCCAAGTTGGGGAAAAACTGTTTTTT. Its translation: CASSSRTQVGEKLFF.

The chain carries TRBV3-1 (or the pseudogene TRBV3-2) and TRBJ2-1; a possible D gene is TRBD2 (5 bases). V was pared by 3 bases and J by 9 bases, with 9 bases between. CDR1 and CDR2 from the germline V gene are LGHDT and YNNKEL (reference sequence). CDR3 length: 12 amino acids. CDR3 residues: CASSQAGGEQFF. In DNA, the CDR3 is TGTGCCAGCAGCCAGGCAGGAGGTGAGCAGTTCTTC.

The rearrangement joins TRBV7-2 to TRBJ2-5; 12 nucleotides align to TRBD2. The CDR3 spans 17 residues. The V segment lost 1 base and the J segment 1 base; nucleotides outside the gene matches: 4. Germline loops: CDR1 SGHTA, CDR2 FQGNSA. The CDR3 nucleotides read TGTGCCAGCAGCTTAGGAGTACTAGCGGGAGGCCAAGAGACCCAGTACTTC. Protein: CASSLGVLAGGQETQYF.

CDR3 protein: CASSPPGLPYNEQFF. The CDR3 DNA reads TGTGCCAGCAGCCCTCCGGGACTACCCTACAATGAGCAGTTCTTC. The chain joins TRBV14 to TRBJ2-1; TRBD2 agrees at 7 bases. The germline CDR1 and CDR2 sequences are SGHDN and FVKESK. The trim removed 4 bases at V and 2 bases at J, leaving 5 bases unmatched. This CDR3 contains 15 residues.

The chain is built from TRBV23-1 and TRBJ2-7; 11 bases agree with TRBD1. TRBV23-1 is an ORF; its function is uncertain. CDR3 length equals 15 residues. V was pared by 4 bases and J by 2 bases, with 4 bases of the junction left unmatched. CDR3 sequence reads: CASSPPGQGAYEQYF. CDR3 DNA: TGCGCCAGCAGTCCCCCGGGACAGGGGGCCTACGAGCAGTACTTC.

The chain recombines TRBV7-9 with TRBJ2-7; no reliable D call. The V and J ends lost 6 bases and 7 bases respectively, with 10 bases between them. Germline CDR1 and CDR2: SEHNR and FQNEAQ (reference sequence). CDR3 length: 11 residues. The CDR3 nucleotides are TGTGCCAGCAGTTATTACGAGGAGCAGTACTTC. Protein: CASSYYEEQYF.

The CDR3 here is CASSFSPGQGASYLYGYTF. The CDR3 DNA reads as TGTGCCAGCAGCTTCTCTCCGGGACAGGGGGCATCCTACCTCTATGGCTACACCTTC. The chain links TRBV7-9 to TRBJ1-2, with TRBD1 matching over 12 bases. The germline V gene has CDR1 SEHNR and CDR2 FQNEAQ (reference sequence). The CDR3 is 19 residues long. V shed 3 bases and J 4 bases; nucleotides not matched to a gene: 15. The whole variable domain, filled in from reference TRBV7-9 and TRBJ1-2, reads DTGVSQNPRHKITKRGQNVTFRCDPISEHNRLYWYRQTLGQGPEFLTYFQNEAQLEKSRLLSDRFSAERPKGSFSTLEIQRTEQGDSAMYLCASSFSPGQGASYLYGYTFGSGTRLTVV.

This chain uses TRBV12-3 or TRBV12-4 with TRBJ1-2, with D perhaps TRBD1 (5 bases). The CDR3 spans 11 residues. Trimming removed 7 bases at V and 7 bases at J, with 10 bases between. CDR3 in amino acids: CASTLGAGYTF. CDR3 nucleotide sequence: TGTGCCAGCACGCTCGGGGCTGGCTACACCTTC.

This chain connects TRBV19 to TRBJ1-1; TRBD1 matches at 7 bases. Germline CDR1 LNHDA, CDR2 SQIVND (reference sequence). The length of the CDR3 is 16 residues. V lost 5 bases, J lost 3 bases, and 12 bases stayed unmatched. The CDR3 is CASSPGQAPQDTEAFF. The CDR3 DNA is TGTGCCAGTAGTCCAGGACAGGCCCCTCAGGACACTGAAGCTTTCTTT.

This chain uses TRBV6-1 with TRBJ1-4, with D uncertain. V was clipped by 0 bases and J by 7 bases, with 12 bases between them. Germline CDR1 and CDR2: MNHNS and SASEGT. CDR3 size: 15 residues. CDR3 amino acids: CASSEANEGFEKLFF. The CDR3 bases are TGTGCCAGCAGTGAAGCCAATGAGGGTTTTGAAAAACTGTTTTTT.

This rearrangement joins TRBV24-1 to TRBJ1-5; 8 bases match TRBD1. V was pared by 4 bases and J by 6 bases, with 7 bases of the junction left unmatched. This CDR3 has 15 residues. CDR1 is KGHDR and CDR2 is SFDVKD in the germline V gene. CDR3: CATSEAGQGAQPQHF. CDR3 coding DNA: TGTGCCACCAGTGAGGCCGGGCAGGGGGCTCAGCCCCAGCATTTT.

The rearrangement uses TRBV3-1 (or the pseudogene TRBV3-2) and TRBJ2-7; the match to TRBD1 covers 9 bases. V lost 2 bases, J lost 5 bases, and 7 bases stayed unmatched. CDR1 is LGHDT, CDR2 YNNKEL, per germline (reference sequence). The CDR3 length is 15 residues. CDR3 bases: TGTGCCAGCAGCCAAAGAGACAGGGGGTTCCACGAGCAGTACTTC. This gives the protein CASSQRDRGFHEQYF.

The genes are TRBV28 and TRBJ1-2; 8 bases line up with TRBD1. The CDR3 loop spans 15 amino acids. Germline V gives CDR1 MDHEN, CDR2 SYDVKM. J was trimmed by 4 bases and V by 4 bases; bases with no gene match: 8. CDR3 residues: CASSSPGQVFYGYTF. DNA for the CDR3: TGTGCCAGCAGTTCTCCGGGACAGGTGTTCTATGGCTACACCTTC.